This is a list of T cell receptor beta chains from one sample in a study of T-cell reconstitution after alpha-beta-depleted transplantation in children. TCRdb re-called the PCR reads with MiXCR, one entry per CDR3 protein. This sample has 600,000 or so distinct CDR3 sequences, with roughly 23% found just once. This specimen was PBMCs, mostly from graft donor cells, taken 360 days after TCRalphabeta/CD19-depleted stem cell transplant. The receptors stem from a boy under two years old who had a stem cell transplant for acute myeloid leukemia, so the T cells may come from the graft donor. CDR3s include the opening cysteine and the closing phenylalanine or tryptophan. The D gene is left open where the match is weak.

d_call,j_call,v_call,cdr3_aa
-,TRBJ2-5,TRBV29-1,CSVQGLRETQYF
-,TRBJ2-7,TRBV29-1,CSVRIGGGPLNEQYF
-,TRBJ1-1,TRBV9,CASSVRHTMNTEAFF
TRBD1,TRBJ1-1,TRBV29-1,CSVGRTGEPEAFF
TRBD1,TRBJ2-7,TRBV27,CASSRGAGGSSYEQYF
TRBD2,TRBJ2-7,TRBV12-3/TRBV12-4,CASSPRLAGVQYF
-,TRBJ2-5,TRBV18,CASCTLGQETQYF
-,TRBJ2-2,TRBV7-6,CASTSGTVNTGELFF
-,TRBJ1-2,TRBV12-3/TRBV12-4,CASSLRAAYYGYTF
-,TRBJ1-3,TRBV6-5,CASSYSRGGDTIYF
-,TRBJ2-7,TRBV6-2/TRBV6-3,CASESGQAHSYEQYF
TRBD1,TRBJ2-5,TRBV28,CASGTGGETQYF
-,TRBJ2-4,TRBV14,CASSQERAWGAKNIQYF
-,TRBJ1-1,TRBV10-2,CASSERPGARTEVFF
-,TRBJ1-2,TRBV12-5,CASGLGTGPYGYTF
TRBD2,TRBJ2-1,TRBV5-1,CASSVQGTSGYNEQFF
-,TRBJ1-1,TRBV29-1,CSVEMRGTFF
-,TRBJ2-1,TRBV9,CASRYRQGGNEQFF
-,TRBJ2-3,TRBV30,CAWSVGGNPDTQYF
-,TRBJ2-3,TRBV2,CASSPDYTDTQYF
-,TRBJ1-6,TRBV29-1,CIRAVTFLGINSPLHF
TRBD1,TRBJ2-1,TRBV27,CASSLTGWLYNEQFF
TRBD2,TRBJ2-1,TRBV10-3,CAISEVREATYNEQFF
-,TRBJ2-1,TRBV6-2/TRBV6-3,CASSYSTRIHEQFF
-,TRBJ2-1,TRBV2,CASRWLDRPYNEQFF
-,TRBJ1-1,TRBV6-6,CASSYGVTGEAFF
TRBD1,TRBJ2-5,TRBV7-6,CASSRSGPDRGSGETQYF
-,TRBJ2-7,TRBV6-5,CASSFNEGGSYEQYF
-,TRBJ2-3,TRBV11-1,CASSPAPSRGRSYRDTQYF
-,TRBJ1-6,TRBV27,CASSLYSPLHF
TRBD2,TRBJ2-1,TRBV12-3/TRBV12-4,CASSLAGTSPVGEQFF
-,TRBJ1-2,TRBV20-1,CSARGDKDYGYTF
-,TRBJ2-1,TRBV12-5,CASGLTQGGYNEQFF
-,TRBJ2-5,TRBV29-1,CSVGFLGETQYF
TRBD2,TRBJ2-1,TRBV12-3/TRBV12-4,CASSFGRGGHWDEQFF
-,TRBJ1-5,TRBV28,CASSWGLDQPQHF
-,TRBJ2-2,TRBV10-1,CASRVKSNTGELFF
-,TRBJ2-3,TRBV7-2,CASSLELSTDTQYF
TRBD2,TRBJ2-5,TRBV20-1,CSARDVTSGETQYF
-,TRBJ1-3,TRBV7-2,CASSLGAGFGNTIYF
-,TRBJ2-3,TRBV28,CASNHAGMRDTQYF
-,TRBJ2-7,TRBV27,CASSLSPWWEQYF
-,TRBJ1-1,TRBV20-1,CSASGRDTEAFF
TRBD1,TRBJ2-1,TRBV10-1,CASSGGLLQGVGEQFF
-,TRBJ2-2,TRBV24-1,CATIDRNTGELFF
TRBD1,TRBJ1-1,TRBV7-2,CASSLGWTGEAFF
TRBD2,TRBJ2-3,TRBV20-1,CSARGLAGGSSTDTQYF